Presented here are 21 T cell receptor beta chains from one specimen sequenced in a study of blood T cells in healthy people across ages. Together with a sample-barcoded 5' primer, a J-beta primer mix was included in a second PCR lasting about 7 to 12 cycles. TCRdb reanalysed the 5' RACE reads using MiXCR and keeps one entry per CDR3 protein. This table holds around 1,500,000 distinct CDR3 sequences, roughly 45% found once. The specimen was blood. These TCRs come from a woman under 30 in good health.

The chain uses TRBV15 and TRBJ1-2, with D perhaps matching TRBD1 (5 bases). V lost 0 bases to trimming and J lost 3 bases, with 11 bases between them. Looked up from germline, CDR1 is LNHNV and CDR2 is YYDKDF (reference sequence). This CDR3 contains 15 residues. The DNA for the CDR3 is TGTGCCACCAGCAGAGAGTTGTTGGGGGACTATGGCTACACCTTC. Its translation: CATSRELLGDYGYTF. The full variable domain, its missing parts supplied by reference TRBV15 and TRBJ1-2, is DAMVIQNPRYQVTQFGKPVTLSCSQTLNHNVMYWYQQKSSQAPKLLFHYYDKDFNNEADTPDNFQSRRPNTSFCFLDIRSPGLGDTAMYLCATSRELLGDYGYTFGSGTRLTVV.

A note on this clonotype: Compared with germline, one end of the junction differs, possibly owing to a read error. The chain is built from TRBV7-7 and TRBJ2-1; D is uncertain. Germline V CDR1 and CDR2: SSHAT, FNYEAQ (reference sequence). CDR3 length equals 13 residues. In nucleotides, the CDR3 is TGTGCTAGCAGCCTCGCTTGGTCCGATGAGCAGTTCTTC. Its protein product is CASSLAWSDEQFF. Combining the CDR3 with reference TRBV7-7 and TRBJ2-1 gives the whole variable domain GAGVSQSPRYKVTKRGQDVTLRCDPISSHATLYWYQQALGQGPEFLTYFNYEAQPDKSGLPSDRFSAERPEGSISTLTIQRTEQRDSAMYRCASSLAWSDEQFFGPGTRLTVL.

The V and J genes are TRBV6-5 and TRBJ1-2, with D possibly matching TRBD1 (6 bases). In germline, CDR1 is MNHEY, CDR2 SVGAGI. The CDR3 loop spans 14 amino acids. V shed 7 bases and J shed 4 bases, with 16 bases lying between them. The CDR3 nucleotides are TGTGCCAGCACTCAGGGGTCGAGGCCCTATGGCTACACCTTC. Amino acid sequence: CASTQGSRPYGYTF.

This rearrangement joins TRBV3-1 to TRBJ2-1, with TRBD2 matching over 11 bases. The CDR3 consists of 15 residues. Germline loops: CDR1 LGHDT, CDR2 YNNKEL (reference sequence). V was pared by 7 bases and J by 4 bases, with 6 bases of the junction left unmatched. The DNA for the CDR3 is TGTGCCAGCACCCCGACTAGCGGGACTTACAATGAGCAGTTCTTC. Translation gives CASTPTSGTYNEQFF.

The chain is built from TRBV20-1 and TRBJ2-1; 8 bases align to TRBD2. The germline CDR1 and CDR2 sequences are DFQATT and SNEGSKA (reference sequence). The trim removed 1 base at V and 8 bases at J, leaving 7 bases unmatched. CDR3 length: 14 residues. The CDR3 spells CSARGGLVLDEQFF. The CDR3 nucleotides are TGCAGTGCTAGAGGGGGACTAGTTCTGGATGAGCAGTTCTTC.

Here the CDR3 DNA reads TGTGCCAGTAGTATAGGACTAGCGGGACTTTGGTCCGGGGCCAACGTCCTGACTTTC. Amino acids: CASSIGLAGLWSGANVLTF. The chain recombines TRBV19 with TRBJ2-6; 11 bases match TRBD2. This CDR3 is built from 19 residues. V lost 1 base, J lost 4 bases, and 9 bases stayed unmatched. Germline CDR1 LNHDA, CDR2 SQIVND (reference sequence).

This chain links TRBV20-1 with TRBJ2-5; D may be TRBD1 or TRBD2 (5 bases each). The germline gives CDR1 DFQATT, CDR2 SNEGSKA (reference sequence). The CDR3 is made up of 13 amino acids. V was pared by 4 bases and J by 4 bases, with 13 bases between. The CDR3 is CSANDGTGETQYF. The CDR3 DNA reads TGCAGTGCTAACGACGGGACCGGAGAGACCCAGTACTTC.

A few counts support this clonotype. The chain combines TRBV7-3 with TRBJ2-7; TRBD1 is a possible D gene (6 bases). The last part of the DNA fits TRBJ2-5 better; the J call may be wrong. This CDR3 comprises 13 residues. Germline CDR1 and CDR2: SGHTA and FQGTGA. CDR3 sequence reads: CASSSQGYETQYF. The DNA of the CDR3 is TGTGCCAGCAGCTCACAGGGTTATGAGACCCAGTACTTC.

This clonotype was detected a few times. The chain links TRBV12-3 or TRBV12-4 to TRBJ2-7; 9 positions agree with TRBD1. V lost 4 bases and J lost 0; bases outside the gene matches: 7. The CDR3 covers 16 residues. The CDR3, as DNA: TGTGCCAGCAGTTGGAGACAGGGGGTTTTCTCCTACGAGCAGTACTTC. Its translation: CASSWRQGVFSYEQYF.

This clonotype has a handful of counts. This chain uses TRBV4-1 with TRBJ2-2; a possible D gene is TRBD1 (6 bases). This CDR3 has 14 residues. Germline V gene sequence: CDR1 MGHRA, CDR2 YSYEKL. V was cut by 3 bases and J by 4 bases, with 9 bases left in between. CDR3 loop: CASSQSRGTGELFF. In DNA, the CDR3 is TGCGCCAGCAGCCAGAGCAGGGGCACCGGGGAGCTGTTTTTT.

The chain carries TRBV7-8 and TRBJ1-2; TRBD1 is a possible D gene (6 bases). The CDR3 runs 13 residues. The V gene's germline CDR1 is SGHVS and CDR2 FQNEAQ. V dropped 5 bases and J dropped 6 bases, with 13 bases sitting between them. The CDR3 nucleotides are TGTGCCAGCAGCCCTCCGGGGGGCAATGGCTACACCTTC. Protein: CASSPPGGNGYTF.

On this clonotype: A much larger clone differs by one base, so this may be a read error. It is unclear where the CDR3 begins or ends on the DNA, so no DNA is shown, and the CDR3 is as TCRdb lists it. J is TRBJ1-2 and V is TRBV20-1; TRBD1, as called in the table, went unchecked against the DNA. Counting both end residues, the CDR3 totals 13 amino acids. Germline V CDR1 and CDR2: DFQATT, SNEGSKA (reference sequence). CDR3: CSATPGGDYGCTF.

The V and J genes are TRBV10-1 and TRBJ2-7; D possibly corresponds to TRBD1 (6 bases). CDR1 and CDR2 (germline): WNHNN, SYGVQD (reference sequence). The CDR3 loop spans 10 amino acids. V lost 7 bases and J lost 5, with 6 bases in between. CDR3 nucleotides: TGCGCCAGCACAGGGGACGAGCAGTACTTC. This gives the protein CASTGDEQYF.

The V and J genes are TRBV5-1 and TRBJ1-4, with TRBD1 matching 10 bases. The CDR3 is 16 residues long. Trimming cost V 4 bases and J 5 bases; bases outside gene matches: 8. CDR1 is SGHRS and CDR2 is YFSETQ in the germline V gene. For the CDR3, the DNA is TGCGCCAGCAGCCGACGACAGGGGGCCTTAAATGAAAAACTGTTTTTT. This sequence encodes CASSRRQGALNEKLFF.

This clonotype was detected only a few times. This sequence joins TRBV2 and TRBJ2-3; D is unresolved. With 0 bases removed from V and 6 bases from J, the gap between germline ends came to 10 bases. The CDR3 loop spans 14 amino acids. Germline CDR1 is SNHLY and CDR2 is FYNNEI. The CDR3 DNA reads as TGTGCCAGCAGTGAAGCTGGTAAAGTCGATACGCAGTATTTT. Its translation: CASSEAGKVDTQYF.

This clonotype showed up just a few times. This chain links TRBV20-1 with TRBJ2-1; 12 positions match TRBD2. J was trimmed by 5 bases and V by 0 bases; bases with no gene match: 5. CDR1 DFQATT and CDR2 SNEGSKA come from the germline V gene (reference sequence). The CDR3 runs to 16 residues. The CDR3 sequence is CSARDRTSGMNNEQFF. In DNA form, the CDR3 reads TGCAGTGCTAGAGATCGGACTAGCGGGATGAACAATGAGCAGTTCTTC.

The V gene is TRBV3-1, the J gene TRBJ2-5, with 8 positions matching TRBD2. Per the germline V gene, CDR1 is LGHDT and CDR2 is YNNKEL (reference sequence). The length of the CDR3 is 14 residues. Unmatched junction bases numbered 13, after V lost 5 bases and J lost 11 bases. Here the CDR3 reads CASSIGAREGEQYF. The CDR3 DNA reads TGTGCCAGCAGCATAGGGGCACGGGAGGGGGAGCAGTACTTC.

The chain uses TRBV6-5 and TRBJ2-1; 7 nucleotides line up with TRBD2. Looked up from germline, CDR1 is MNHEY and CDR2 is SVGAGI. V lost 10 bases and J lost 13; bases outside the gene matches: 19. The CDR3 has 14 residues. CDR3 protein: CATASGGRQPTQFF. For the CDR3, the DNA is TGTGCCACAGCATCGGGGGGTCGACAGCCGACCCAGTTCTTC.

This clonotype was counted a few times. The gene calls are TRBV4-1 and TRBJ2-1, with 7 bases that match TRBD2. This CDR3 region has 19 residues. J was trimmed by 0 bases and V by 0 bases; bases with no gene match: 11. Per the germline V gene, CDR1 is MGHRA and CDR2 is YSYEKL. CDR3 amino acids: CASSQDPASGLSSYNEQFF. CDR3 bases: TGCGCCAGCAGCCAAGATCCGGCTAGCGGTTTGAGCTCCTACAATGAGCAGTTCTTC.

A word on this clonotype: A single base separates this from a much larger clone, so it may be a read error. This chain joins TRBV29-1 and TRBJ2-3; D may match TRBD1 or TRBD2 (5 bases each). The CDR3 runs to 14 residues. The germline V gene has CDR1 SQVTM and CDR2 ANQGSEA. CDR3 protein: CSVVKGSSTGTQYF. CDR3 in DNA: TGCAGCGTTGTCAAGGGCTCTAGCACAGGTACGCAGTATTTT.

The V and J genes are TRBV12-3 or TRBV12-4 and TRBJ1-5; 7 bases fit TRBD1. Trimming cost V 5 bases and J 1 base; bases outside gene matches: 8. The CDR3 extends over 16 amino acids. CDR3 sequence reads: CASSPLAGGSNQPQHF. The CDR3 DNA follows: TGTGCCAGCAGTCCCCTGGCAGGGGGGAGCAATCAGCCCCAGCATTTT.